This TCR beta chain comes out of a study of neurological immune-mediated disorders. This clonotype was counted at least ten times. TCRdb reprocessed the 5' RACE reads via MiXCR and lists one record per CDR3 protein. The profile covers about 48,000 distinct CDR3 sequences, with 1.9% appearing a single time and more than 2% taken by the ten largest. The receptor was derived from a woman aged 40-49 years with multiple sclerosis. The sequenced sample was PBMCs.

Written as DNA, the CDR3 is TGTGCCAGCAGTTACGACCGGAACACCGGGGAGCTGTTTTTT. As protein: CASSYDRNTGELFF. The V gene is TRBV6-5, the J gene TRBJ2-2; D unresolved. CDR1 is MNHEY, CDR2 SVGAGI, per germline. The CDR3 is 14 amino acids. The V end was cut by 2 bases, the J end by 1 base, with 5 bases between.